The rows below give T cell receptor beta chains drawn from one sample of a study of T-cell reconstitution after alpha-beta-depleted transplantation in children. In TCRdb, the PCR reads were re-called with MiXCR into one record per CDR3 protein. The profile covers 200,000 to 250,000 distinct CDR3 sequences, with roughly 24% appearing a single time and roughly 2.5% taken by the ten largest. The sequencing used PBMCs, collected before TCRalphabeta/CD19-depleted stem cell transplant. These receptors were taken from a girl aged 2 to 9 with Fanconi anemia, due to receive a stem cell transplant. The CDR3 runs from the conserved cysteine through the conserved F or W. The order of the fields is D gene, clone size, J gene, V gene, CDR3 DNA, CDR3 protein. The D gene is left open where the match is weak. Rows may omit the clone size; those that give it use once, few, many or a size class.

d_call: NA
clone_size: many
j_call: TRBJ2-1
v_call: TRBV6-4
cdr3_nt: TGTGCCAGCAGTGATTCCTCTACCAATGAGCAGTTCTTC
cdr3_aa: CASSDSSTNEQFF

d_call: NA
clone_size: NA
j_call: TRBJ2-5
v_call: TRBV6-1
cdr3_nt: TGTGCCAGCACTGGACAGTCTCAAGAGACCCAGTACTTC
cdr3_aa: CASTGQSQETQYF

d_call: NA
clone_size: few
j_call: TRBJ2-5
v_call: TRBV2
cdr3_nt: TGTGCCAGCAGTCCGGGCCCAGCCCCTCAAGAGACCCAGTACTTC
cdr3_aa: CASSPGPAPQETQYF

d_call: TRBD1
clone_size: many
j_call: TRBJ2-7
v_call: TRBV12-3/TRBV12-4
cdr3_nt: TGTGCCAGCAGTTCATACCGGGACAGGGCTGACTACGAGCAGTACTTC
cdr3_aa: CASSSYRDRADYEQYF

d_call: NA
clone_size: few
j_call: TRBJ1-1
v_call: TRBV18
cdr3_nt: TGTGCCAGCTCACCTTCACCCGGGACGGTGAACACTGAAGCTTTCTTT
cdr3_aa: CASSPSPGTVNTEAFF

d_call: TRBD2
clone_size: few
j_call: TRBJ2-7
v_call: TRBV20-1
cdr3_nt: TGCAGTGCGATGACTAGCGGTCCCTACGAGCAGTACTTC
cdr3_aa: CSAMTSGPYEQYF

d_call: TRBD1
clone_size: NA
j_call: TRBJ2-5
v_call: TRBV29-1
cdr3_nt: TGCAGCGTTGAAGGGACAGGGTTTGAGGAGACCCAGTACTTC
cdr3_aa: CSVEGTGFEETQYF

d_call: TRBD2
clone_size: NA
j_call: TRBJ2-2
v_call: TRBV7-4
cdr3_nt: TGTGCCAGCAGCAATCCAAAAATAGCGGGATCGGGCACCGGGGAGCTGTTTTTT
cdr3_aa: CASSNPKIAGSGTGELFF

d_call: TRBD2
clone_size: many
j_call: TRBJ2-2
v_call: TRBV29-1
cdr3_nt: TGCAGCGTTCCCGAAGCGGGACCGAACACCGGGGAGCTGTTTTTT
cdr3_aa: CSVPEAGPNTGELFF

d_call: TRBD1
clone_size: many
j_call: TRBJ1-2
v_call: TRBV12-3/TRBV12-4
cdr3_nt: TGTGCCAGCAGGGCTTCGACGACAGGGAGCGGCTACACCTTC
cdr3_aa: CASRASTTGSGYTF

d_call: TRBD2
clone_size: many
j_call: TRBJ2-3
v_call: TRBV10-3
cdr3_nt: TGTGCCATCGCGGAGGTGGCTAGCGGTAGCACAGATACGCAGTATTTT
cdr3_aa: CAIAEVASGSTDTQYF

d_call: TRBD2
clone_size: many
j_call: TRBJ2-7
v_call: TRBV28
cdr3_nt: TGTGCCAGCAGACTCCCGGGACTAGACTACGAGCAGTACTTC
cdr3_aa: CASRLPGLDYEQYF

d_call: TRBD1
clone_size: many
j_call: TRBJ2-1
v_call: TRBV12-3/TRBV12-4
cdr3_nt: TGTGCCAGCAGGGGTTCGGGACAGGGCTCCTACAATGAGCAGTTCTTC
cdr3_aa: CASRGSGQGSYNEQFF

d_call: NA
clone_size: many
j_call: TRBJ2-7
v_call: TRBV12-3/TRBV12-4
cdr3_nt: TGTGCCAGCAGTCCCCAGGGGTACGAGCAGTACTTC
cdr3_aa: CASSPQGYEQYF

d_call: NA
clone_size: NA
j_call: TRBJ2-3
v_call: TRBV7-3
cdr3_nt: TGTGCCAGCAGCATAAGATCGGGGCGCTGGGGAACAGATACGCAGTATTTT
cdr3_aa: CASSIRSGRWGTDTQYF

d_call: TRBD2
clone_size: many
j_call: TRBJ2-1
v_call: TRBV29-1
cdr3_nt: TGCAGCGTTGCCCCCGGGACTAGCGGGGCCAATGAGCAGTTCTTC
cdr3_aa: CSVAPGTSGANEQFF

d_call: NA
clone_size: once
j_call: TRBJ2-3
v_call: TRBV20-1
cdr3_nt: TGCAGTGCTATCCTAAGTAGCACAGATACGCAGTATTTT
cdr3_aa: CSAILSSTDTQYF

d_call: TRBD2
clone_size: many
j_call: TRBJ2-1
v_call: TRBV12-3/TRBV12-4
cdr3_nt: TGTGCCAGCACCCCAGCGGGACTCCTTGACAAGGAGCAGTTCTTC
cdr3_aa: CASTPAGLLDKEQFF

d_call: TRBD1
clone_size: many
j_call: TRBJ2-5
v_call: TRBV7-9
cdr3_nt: TGTGCCAGCAGCGATGACAGGGGAGAGACCCAGTACTTC
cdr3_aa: CASSDDRGETQYF

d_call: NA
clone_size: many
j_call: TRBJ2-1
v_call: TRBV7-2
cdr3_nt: TGTGCCAGCAGCCTCCGGGCGGTCCCCCGCTCCTACAATGAGCAGTTCTTC
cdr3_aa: CASSLRAVPRSYNEQFF

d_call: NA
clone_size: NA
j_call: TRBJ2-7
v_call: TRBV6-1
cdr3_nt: TGTGCCAGCAGTCGATTTGGGGGGTACGAGCAGTACTTC
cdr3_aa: CASSRFGGYEQYF

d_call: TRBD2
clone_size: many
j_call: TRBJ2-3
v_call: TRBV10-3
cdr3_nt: TGTGCCATCAGTGGGACTAGAGCAGATACGCAGTATTTT
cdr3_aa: CAISGTRADTQYF

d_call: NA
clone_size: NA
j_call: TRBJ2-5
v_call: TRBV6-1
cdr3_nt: TGTGCCAGCAGCAGGGCAACAGAGACCCAGTACTTC
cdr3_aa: CASSRATETQYF

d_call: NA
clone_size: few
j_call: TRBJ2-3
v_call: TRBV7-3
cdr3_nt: TGTGCCAGCAGTGAAAGCCAGGGGGGGCAGTATTTT
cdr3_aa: CASSESQGGQYF

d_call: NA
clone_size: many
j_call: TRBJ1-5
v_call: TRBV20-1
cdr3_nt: TGCAGTGCTATGCCACCGGGACTCGGCAATCAGCCCCAGCATTTT
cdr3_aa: CSAMPPGLGNQPQHF

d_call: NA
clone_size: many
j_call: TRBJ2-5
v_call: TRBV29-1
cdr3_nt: TGCAGCGTTGAGGGGGGGGCAACTGGAGAGACCCAGTACTTC
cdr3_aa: CSVEGGATGETQYF

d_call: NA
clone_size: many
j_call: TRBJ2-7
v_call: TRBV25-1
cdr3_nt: TGTGCCAGCAGTGAGGGGTCCTACGAGCAGTACTTC
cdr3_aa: CASSEGSYEQYF

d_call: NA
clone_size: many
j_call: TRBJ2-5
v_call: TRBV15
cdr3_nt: TGTGCCACCAGCAGAAGGGACGGAGAGACCCAGTACTTC
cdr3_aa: CATSRRDGETQYF

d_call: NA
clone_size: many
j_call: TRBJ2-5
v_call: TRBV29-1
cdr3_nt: TGCAGCGTTGAAGAGGTGGGAGAGACCCAGTACTTC
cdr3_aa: CSVEEVGETQYF

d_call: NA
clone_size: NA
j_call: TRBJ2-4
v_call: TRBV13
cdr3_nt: TGTGCCAGCAGCTTATTGGGGGTTGGGAAAAACATTCAGTACTTC
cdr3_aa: CASSLLGVGKNIQYF

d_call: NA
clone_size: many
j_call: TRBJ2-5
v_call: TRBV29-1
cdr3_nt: TGCAGCGTTCCCTATGAAGACAGGCTAGGGGAGACCCAGTACTTC
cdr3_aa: CSVPYEDRLGETQYF

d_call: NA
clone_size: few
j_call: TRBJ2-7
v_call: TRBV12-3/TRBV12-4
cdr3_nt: TGTGCCAGCAGTTGGGGCGGACCCTACGAGCAGTACTTC
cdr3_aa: CASSWGGPYEQYF

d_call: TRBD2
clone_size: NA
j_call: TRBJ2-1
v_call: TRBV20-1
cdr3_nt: TGCAGTGCCCGGACTAGCCCCGGATTTTACAATGAGCAGTTCTTC
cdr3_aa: CSARTSPGFYNEQFF

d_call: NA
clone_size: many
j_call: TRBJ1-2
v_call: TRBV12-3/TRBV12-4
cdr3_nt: TGTGCCAGCAGTTTAGCGCACAGAAACTATGGCTACACCTTC
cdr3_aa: CASSLAHRNYGYTF

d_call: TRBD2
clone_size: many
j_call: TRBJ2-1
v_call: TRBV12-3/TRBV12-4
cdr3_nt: TGTGCCAGCAGTTTTCTAGCGGGGGGGGACAATGAGCAGTTCTTC
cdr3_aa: CASSFLAGGDNEQFF

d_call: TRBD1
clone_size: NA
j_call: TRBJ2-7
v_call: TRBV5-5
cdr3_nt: TGTGCCAGCAGCTTGCCGGGACAGGGTGTGAACGAGCAGTACTTC
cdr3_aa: CASSLPGQGVNEQYF

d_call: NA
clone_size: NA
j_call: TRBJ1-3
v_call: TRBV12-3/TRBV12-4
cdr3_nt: TGTGCCACGGGGTCTGGAAACACCATATATTTT
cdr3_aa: CATGSGNTIYF

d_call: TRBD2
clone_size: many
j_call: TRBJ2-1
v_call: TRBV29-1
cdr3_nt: TGCAGCGTTGAAGACCCGGGACTAGCGGTCTACAATGAGCAGTTCTTC
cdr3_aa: CSVEDPGLAVYNEQFF

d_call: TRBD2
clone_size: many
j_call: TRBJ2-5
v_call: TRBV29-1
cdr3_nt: TGCAGCGTTGAGGCGGGGGAGGTAGAGACCCAGTACTTC
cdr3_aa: CSVEAGEVETQYF

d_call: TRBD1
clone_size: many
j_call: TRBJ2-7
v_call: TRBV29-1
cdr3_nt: TGCAGCGTTGACAAGGACAGGGGGCCAGAGCAGTACTTC
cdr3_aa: CSVDKDRGPEQYF

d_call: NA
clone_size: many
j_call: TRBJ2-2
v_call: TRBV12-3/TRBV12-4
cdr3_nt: TGTGCCAGCACCCTAGGGGGGGAGATCACCGGGGAGCTGTTTTTT
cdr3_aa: CASTLGGEITGELFF

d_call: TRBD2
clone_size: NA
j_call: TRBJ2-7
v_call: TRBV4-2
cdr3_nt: TGTGCCAGCAGCGAGCCTAGCGGGTCCTACGAGCAGTACTTC
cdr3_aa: CASSEPSGSYEQYF

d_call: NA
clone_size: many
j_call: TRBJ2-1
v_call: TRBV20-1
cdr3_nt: TGCAGTGCCCCAAACGCGGGGCGGAATGAGCAGTTCTTC
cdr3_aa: CSAPNAGRNEQFF

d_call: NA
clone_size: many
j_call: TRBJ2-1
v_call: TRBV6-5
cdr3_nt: TGTGCCAGCAGTTACGACACCCGGGACACAGCTGACAATGAGCAGTTCTTC
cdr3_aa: CASSYDTRDTADNEQFF

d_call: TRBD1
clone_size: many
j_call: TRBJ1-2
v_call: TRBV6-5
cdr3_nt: TGTGCCAGCAGTTCGGCGGACAGGGCCCAAGACCTCTATGGCTACACCTTC
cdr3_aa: CASSSADRAQDLYGYTF

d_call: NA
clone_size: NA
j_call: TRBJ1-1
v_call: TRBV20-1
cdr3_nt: TGCAGTGCTAAGGTTTCGTCGAACACTGAAGCTTTCTTT
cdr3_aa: CSAKVSSNTEAFF

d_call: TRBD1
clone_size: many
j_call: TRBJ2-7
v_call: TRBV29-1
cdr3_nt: TGCAGCGTTGAAGGACAGGGCTACGGCTACGAGCAGTACTTC
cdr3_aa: CSVEGQGYGYEQYF

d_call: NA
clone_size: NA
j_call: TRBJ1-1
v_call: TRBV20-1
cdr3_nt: TGCAGTGCCACGAGCCAGATCTCCGCCACTGAAGCTTTCTTT
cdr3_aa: CSATSQISATEAFF

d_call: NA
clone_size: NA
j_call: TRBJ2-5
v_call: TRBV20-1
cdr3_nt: TGCAGTGCTAGACCCCTAGATACACAAGAGACCCAGTACTTC
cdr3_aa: CSARPLDTQETQYF

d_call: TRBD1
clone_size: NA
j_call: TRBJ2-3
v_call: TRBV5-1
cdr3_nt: TGCGCCAGCAGCGTGACAGGGCTGTCGGATACGCAGTATTTT
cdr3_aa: CASSVTGLSDTQYF